These 27 T cell receptor beta chains originate from one sample sequenced in a study of blood T cells in healthy people across ages. It was with a sample-barcoded 5' primer and a J-beta primer mix that a second PCR of roughly 7 to 12 cycles was run. MiXCR, run by TCRdb on the 5' RACE reads, gives a single entry per CDR3 protein. The sample includes approximately 800,000 distinct CDR3 sequences, around 45% of them seen just once. The specimen was blood. The receptors here all came from a man older than 75 in good health.

This clonotype was seen more than once but under ten times. The J gene is TRBJ2-1, the V gene TRBV24-1; D uncertain. This CDR3 region has 13 residues. Germline assignment: CDR1 KGHDR and CDR2 SFDVKD. Between the trimmed V and J ends, which lost 3 bases and 4 bases, there was a span of 6 bases. Written as DNA, the CDR3 is TGTGCCACCAGTGATCTAGAGTACAATGAGCAGTTCTTC. As protein: CATSDLEYNEQFF.

This clonotype has a single count. The chain has TRBV10-3 and TRBJ2-7; D might be TRBD2 (6 bases). Germline CDR1 and CDR2: ENHRY and SYGVKD. Trimming cost V 0 bases and J 7 bases, with 22 bases left between them. CDR3 size: 17 residues. CDR3 nucleotide sequence: TGTGCCATCAGTGAGTCCGTGGGGGGTTCCATAGACAATGAGCAGTACTTC. Protein sequence: CAISESVGGSIDNEQYF.

The chain couples TRBV29-1 to TRBJ2-5, with 8 positions matching TRBD1. Germline loops: CDR1 SQVTM, CDR2 ANQGSEA. The CDR3 runs to 13 residues. J lost 2 bases, V lost 7 bases, and 6 bases had no gene match. The CDR3 DNA reads as TGCAGCGGCGGAACAGGGGGTCAAGAGACCCAGTACTTC. It specifies CSGGTGGQETQYF.

This clonotype was picked up many times. V gene TRBV29-1 combines with J gene TRBJ2-1; D is possibly TRBD1 or TRBD2 (5 bases each). The CDR3 is made up of 14 amino acids. The V end was cut by 2 bases, the J end by 4 bases, with 12 bases between. Germline lookup yields CDR1 SQVTM and CDR2 ANQGSEA. In DNA form, the CDR3 reads TGCAGCGTTGAAACGGGACGGTATTACAATGAGCAGTTCTTC. Translated: CSVETGRYYNEQFF.

The chain couples TRBV7-9 to TRBJ2-7; unclear D gene. The CDR3 runs to 16 residues. Trimming left V 5 bases short and J 4 bases short, with 21 bases between. Per the germline V gene, CDR1 is SEHNR and CDR2 is FQNEAQ (reference sequence). The CDR3 here is CASSPRLEMRIYEQYF. In nucleotides, the CDR3 is TGTGCCAGCAGCCCAAGGCTGGAAATGAGGATATACGAGCAGTACTTC.

This clonotype appeared a few times. The J gene is TRBJ2-3, the V gene TRBV7-9; tentatively, D is TRBD1 (5 bases). Germline CDR1 and CDR2: SEHNR and FQNEAQ (reference sequence). The CDR3 is 13 amino acids. Trimming removed 5 bases from V and 4 bases from J, with 10 bases in between. Here the CDR3 DNA reads TGTGCCAGCAGCGCCCCAGGGCCAGATACGCAGTATTTT. It codes for CASSAPGPDTQYF.

As concerns this clonotype: A much larger clonotype is one base distant, so this may be a read error. The V and J genes are TRBV20-1 and TRBJ2-1; D remains ambiguous. Trimming removed 3 bases at V and 13 bases at J, with 25 bases between. Germline CDR1 DFQATT, CDR2 SNEGSKA (reference sequence). The CDR3 consists of 15 residues. CDR3 sequence reads: CSARVAVPLQETQFF. CDR3 DNA sequence: TGCAGTGCTAGGGTGGCAGTGCCACTTCAAGAGACCCAGTTCTTC.

This chain connects TRBV2 to TRBJ1-1; TRBD1 might be the D (6 bases). The V and J ends lost 4 bases and 2 bases respectively, with 14 bases between them. The CDR3 has 15 amino acids. The V gene's germline CDR1 is SNHLY and CDR2 FYNNEI. DNA of the CDR3: TGTGCCAGCAGTGGGTCGGCGGGGGCAAACACTGAAGCTTTCTTT. Encoded protein: CASSGSAGANTEAFF.

The gene calls are TRBV10-3 and TRBJ2-1; D might be TRBD1 or TRBD2, each matching 5 bases. V was cut by 4 bases and J by 13 bases, with 17 bases left in between. Germline loops: CDR1 ENHRY, CDR2 SYGVKD. The CDR3 spans 13 residues. Written as DNA, the CDR3 is TGTGCCATCAGTGGACGAGTGGGGGAGACCCAGTTCTTC. This codes for CAISGRVGETQFF.

This clonotype was seen a handful of times. The chain has TRBV28 and TRBJ2-1; D assignment may be TRBD1 or TRBD2 (5 bases each). Germline loops: CDR1 MDHEN, CDR2 SYDVKM. V lost 6 bases, J lost 4 bases, and 25 bases lay in between. CDR3 size: 18 residues. CDR3 region: CASSRAGAVAELYNEQFF. CDR3 in DNA: TGTGCCAGCAGCCGCGCCGGGGCGGTTGCGGAACTATACAATGAGCAGTTCTTC.

The genes are TRBV2 and TRBJ2-5; no definite D call. CDR3 size: 15 residues. Germline-derived CDR1 and CDR2 are SNHLY and FYNNEI. V lost 1 base and J 4 bases, leaving 13 bases between the germline ends. In nucleotides, the CDR3 is TGTGCCAGCAGTGAAGGTTTCGGTGAAGGAGAGACCCAGTACTTC. It is translated as CASSEGFGEGETQYF.

This rearrangement joins TRBV20-1 to TRBJ2-7, with 13 bases identical to TRBD2. Trimming at V came to 6 bases and at J to 7 bases, leaving 12 bases not matched to a gene. The CDR3 spans 15 residues. Germline assignment: CDR1 DFQATT and CDR2 SNEGSKA (reference sequence). The CDR3: CSATPGTSGIGEQYF. CDR3 sequence (DNA): TGCAGTGCCACCCCTGGGACTAGCGGGATTGGAGAGCAGTACTTC.

The gene calls are TRBV11-1 and TRBJ2-1; D may match TRBD1 or TRBD2 (9 bases each). Trimming cost V 5 bases and J 0 bases, with 38 bases left between them. This CDR3 has 24 residues. CDR1 and CDR2 from the germline V gene are SGHAT and FQDESV (reference sequence). CDR3 sequence (DNA): TGTGCCAGCAGCCCTAGACCGGGACAGGGCATTACCGGGACTAGCAGCTACTCCTACAATGAGCAGTTCTTC. This encodes CASSPRPGQGITGTSSYSYNEQFF.

J is TRBJ2-4 and V is TRBV27; 7 bases map to TRBD2. The CDR3 is made up of 15 amino acids. CDR1 MNHEY and CDR2 SMNVEV come from the germline V gene (reference sequence). Germline trimming cut 2 bases from V and 3 bases from J; bases unmatched to any gene: 4. This CDR3 is CASSLSGDGKNIQYF. Here the CDR3 DNA reads TGTGCCAGCAGTTTAAGCGGGGATGGCAAAAACATTCAGTACTTC.

J is TRBJ2-7 and V is TRBV7-9; the D gene is possibly TRBD1 (5 bases). Germline assignment: CDR1 SEHNR and CDR2 FQNEAQ (reference sequence). The V end lost 5 bases, the J end lost 3 bases, and 8 bases lay between the germline ends. This CDR3 region has 12 residues. CDR3 DNA sequence: TGTGCCAGCAGCAAGACAGTCTACGAGCAGTACTTC. This codes for CASSKTVYEQYF.

This clonotype was detected a few times. The CDR3 protein is CASRGTSGATITYNEQYF. The CDR3 DNA follows: TGTGCCAGCAGGGGGACTAGCGGGGCAACGATTACCTACAATGAGCAGTACTTC. The chain recombines TRBV27 with TRBJ2-1; 13 bases agree with TRBD2. The J call may be mistaken, given a closer DNA end match to TRBJ2-7. This CDR3 region has 18 residues. The germline V gene encodes CDR1 MNHEY and CDR2 SMNVEV (reference sequence).

The chain joins TRBV12-3 or TRBV12-4 to TRBJ1-5, with D possibly being TRBD1 (6 bases). The CDR3 has 16 residues. Trimming stripped 4 bases from V and 5 bases from J, with 18 bases between. This CDR3 reads CASSWTFTGGHQPQHF. CDR3 nucleotides: TGTGCCAGCAGTTGGACGTTTACGGGGGGCCATCAGCCCCAGCATTTT.

V is TRBV29-1 and J is TRBJ1-1; D may be TRBD1 (5 bases). The CDR3 covers 13 residues. Germline CDR1 and CDR2: SQVTM and ANQGSEA. Trimming pared 6 bases from V and 2 bases from J, leaving 13 bases between. CDR3 in amino acids: CSVGTGINTEAFF. The CDR3 DNA follows: TGCAGCGTCGGGACCGGGATTAACACTGAAGCTTTCTTT.

The chain combines TRBV3-1 with TRBJ2-7, with TRBD2 identical over 7 bases. There are 16 residues in the CDR3. CDR1 and CDR2 from the germline V gene are LGHDT and YNNKEL (reference sequence). The trim removed 1 base at V and 0 bases at J, leaving 6 bases unmatched. The CDR3 region has the DNA TGTGCCAGCAGCCAAGTCGGCGGGAGCTACTCCTACGAGCAGTACTTC. Translated: CASSQVGGSYSYEQYF.

This clonotype appeared a few times. The DNA is omitted, as the CDR3 cannot be located on it reliably, and the CDR3 follows TCRdb's listing. The chain couples TRBV2 to TRBJ2-5; TRBD2 is the table's D call and was not checked against the DNA. Germline CDR1 SNHLY, CDR2 FYNNEI. The CDR3 is 15 residues long, ends included. The CDR3: CASRHRDYFGETQYF.

In its sample, this clonotype was seen a few times. This chain links TRBV28 with TRBJ2-2, with 7 bases that match TRBD2. The J segment lost 1 base and the V segment lost 7 bases, leaving 6 bases of the junction unmatched. Germline-derived CDR1 and CDR2 are MDHEN and SYDVKM. The CDR3 has 15 amino acids. CDR3 sequence (DNA): TGTGCCAGCACCGGGGGGTGGGTGAACACCGGGGAGCTGTTTTTT. Translated: CASTGGWVNTGELFF.

The chain links TRBV3-1 to TRBJ2-7; D remains unclear. This CDR3 region has 13 residues. Germline loops: CDR1 LGHDT, CDR2 YNNKEL (reference sequence). Between the trimmed V and J ends, which lost 0 bases and 7 bases, there was a span of 10 bases. The CDR3: CASSQELAKEQYF. CDR3 nucleotide sequence: TGTGCCAGCAGCCAAGAATTGGCCAAGGAGCAGTACTTC.

The genes are TRBV28 and TRBJ2-2; the D is unclear. Trimming took off 10 bases at V and 7 bases at J, with 22 bases between the two ends. Germline V CDR1 and CDR2: MDHEN, SYDVKM. This CDR3 is built from 15 residues. CDR3 sequence: CATHPSNRLVGELFF. For the CDR3, the DNA is TGTGCCACCCACCCTAGTAACCGCCTTGTCGGGGAGCTGTTTTTT.

This clonotype has only one observation. The chain uses TRBV12-3 or TRBV12-4 and TRBJ2-5; TRBD1 matches 10 bases. Gene TRBJ2-7 matches the end of the DNA better, so the J call may be wrong. The CDR3 has 16 amino acids. DNA for the CDR3: TGTGCCAGCAGTTTGAATCTGGGACAGGGGAACTACGAGCAGTACTTC. This encodes CASSLNLGQGNYEQYF.

This clonotype appeared a few times. Compared with germline, one end of the junction differs, possibly owing to a read error. V usage is TRBV5-1 and J usage is TRBJ2-1; TRBD2 aligns across 10 bases. The CDR3 is 18 amino acids. The germline V gene encodes CDR1 SGHRS and CDR2 YFSETQ. Here the CDR3 reads CASSFPPSSGSSYNERFF. CDR3 nucleotides: TGCGCCAGCAGCTTCCCTCCTTCTAGCGGGAGTTCCTACAATGAGCGGTTCTTC.

This chain uses TRBV20-1 with TRBJ2-7; 14 bases agree with TRBD2. The V gene end was trimmed by 5 bases and the J gene end by 0 bases; junction bases not matched to a gene: 9. Germline CDR1 DFQATT, CDR2 SNEGSKA (reference sequence). This CDR3 is built from 17 residues. CDR3 region: CSAHPGLAGVPSYEQYF. DNA for the CDR3: TGCAGTGCTCATCCGGGACTAGCGGGAGTACCCTCCTACGAGCAGTACTTC.

This clonotype came up once. Germline and junction disagree at one end, which may indicate a read error. The DNA for the CDR3 is TGTGCCAGCAGCCAAGAGACCTACGGGCAGTACTTC. Protein: CASSQETYGQYF. The chain is built from TRBV3-1 and TRBJ2-7; D ambiguous. Germline V gives CDR1 LGHDT, CDR2 YNNKEL (reference sequence). The CDR3 totals 12 residues.